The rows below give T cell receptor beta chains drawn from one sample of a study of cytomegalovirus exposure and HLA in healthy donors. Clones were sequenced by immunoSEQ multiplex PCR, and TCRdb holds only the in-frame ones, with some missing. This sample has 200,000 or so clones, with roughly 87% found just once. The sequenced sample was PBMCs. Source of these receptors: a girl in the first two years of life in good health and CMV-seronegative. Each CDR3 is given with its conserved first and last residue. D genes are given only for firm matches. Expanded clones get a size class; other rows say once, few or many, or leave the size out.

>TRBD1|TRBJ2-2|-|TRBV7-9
CASSSTRDRLNTGELFF
TGTGCCAGCAGCTCAACCCGGGACAGGTTGAACACCGGGGAGCTGTTTTTT
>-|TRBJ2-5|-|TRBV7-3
CASSSTGTRGTQYF
TGTGCCAGCAGCTCAACAGGGACTCGCGGGACCCAGTACTTC
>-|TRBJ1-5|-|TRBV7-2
CASSLLGGAGGNQPQHF
TGTGCCAGCAGCTTATTGGGGGGGGCAGGGGGCAATCAGCCCCAGCATTTT
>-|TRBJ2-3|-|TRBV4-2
CASSQERGSGLTDTQYF
TGTGCCAGCAGCCAAGAAAGGGGGAGCGGACTTACAGATACGCAGTATTTT
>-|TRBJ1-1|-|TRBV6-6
CASSYSSGANTEAFF
TGTGCCAGCAGTTACTCGAGCGGAGCGAACACTGAAGCTTTCTTT
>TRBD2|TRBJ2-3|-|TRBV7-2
CASSLAPVLSGRTDTQYF
TGTGCCAGCAGCTTAGCGCCGGTACTTAGCGGGAGAACAGATACGCAGTATTTT
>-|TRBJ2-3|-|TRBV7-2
CASRFAGTTDTQYF
TGTGCCAGCAGATTTGCGGGAACCACAGATACGCAGTATTTT
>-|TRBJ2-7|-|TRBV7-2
CASSLGAGRNYEQYF
TGTGCCAGCAGCTTAGGGGCGGGACGAAACTACGAGCAGTACTTC
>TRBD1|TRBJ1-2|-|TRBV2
CASTPNRDRSNYGYTF
TGTGCCAGCACTCCGAATAGGGACAGATCTAACTATGGCTACACCTTC
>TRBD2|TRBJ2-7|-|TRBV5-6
CASSLTGTRDEQYF
TGTGCCAGCAGCTTAACCGGGACTAGGGACGAGCAGTACTTC
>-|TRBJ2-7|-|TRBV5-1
CASSPGPQGSYEQYF
TGCGCCAGCAGCCCCGGGCCGCAGGGGTCCTACGAGCAGTACTTC
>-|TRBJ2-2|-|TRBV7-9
CASSFTSGELFF
TGTGCCAGCAGCTTCACTAGCGGGGAGCTGTTTTTT
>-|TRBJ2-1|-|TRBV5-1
CASSLELNYNEQFF
TGCGCCAGCAGCTTGGAGCTGAACTACAATGAGCAGTTCTTC
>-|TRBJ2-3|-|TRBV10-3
CAISERGAPDTQYF
TGTGCCATCAGTGAGCGGGGGGCCCCAGATACGCAGTATTTT
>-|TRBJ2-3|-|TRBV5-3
CARSWETPNTDTQYF
TGTGCCAGAAGCTGGGAGACACCCAACACAGATACGCAGTATTTT
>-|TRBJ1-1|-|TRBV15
CATSRGGGLNTEAFF
TGTGCCACCAGCAGGGGTGGAGGGCTGAACACTGAAGCTTTCTTT
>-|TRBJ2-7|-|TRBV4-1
CASSQEWGEQYF
TGCGCCAGCAGCCAAGAGTGGGGCGAGCAGTACTTC
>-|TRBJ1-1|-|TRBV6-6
CASSPHVNTEAFF
TGTGCCAGCAGCCCACATGTGAACACTGAAGCTTTCTTT
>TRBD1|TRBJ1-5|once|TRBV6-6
CATQQGVHQPQHF
TGTGCCACACAACAGGGGGTCCATCAGCCCCAGCATTTT
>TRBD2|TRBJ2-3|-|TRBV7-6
CASSPRARLAGGDTQYF
TGTGCCAGCAGCCCCAGGGCAAGACTAGCGGGGGGGGATACGCAGTATTTT
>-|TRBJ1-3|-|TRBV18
CASSPQGNSGNTIYF
TGTGCCAGCTCACCCCAGGGGAACTCTGGAAACACCATATATTTT
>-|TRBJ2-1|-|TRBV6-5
CASGKRADPYNEQFF
TGTGCCAGCGGTAAGAGGGCGGACCCCTACAATGAGCAGTTCTTC
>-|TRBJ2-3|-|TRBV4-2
CASSQVWGGGFTDTQYF
TGTGCCAGCAGCCAAGTATGGGGTGGGGGCTTTACAGATACGCAGTATTTT
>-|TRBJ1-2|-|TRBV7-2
CASSPGGWDYGYTF
TGTGCCAGCAGCCCGGGGGGGTGGGACTATGGCTACACCTTC
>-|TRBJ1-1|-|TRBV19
CASSIPFPRGMNTEAFF
TGTGCCAGTAGTATCCCTTTCCCGCGGGGAATGAACACTGAAGCTTTCTTT
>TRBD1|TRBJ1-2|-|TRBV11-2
CASSLDRRGRGGYTF
TGTGCCAGCAGCTTAGATCGGAGGGGGCGCGGAGGCTACACCTTC
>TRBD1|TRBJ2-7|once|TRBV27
CASSLSTGGWYEQYF
TGTGCCAGCAGTTTATCGACAGGGGGGTGGTACGAGCAGTACTTC
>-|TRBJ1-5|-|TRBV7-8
CASSLDAYRNQPQHF
TGTGCCAGCAGCTTAGACGCCTACAGAAATCAGCCCCAGCATTTT
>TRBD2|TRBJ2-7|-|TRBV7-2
CASSSASGLEEQYF
TGTGCCAGCAGCTCCGCTAGCGGCCTCGAGGAGCAGTACTTC
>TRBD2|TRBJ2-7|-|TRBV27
CASRGLAGGSYEQYF
TGTGCCAGCAGAGGACTAGCGGGAGGATCCTACGAGCAGTACTTC
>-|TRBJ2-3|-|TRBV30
CAWSRPLTNTQYF
TGTGCCTGGAGTCGACCGTTGACTAATACGCAGTATTTT
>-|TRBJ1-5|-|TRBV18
CASSPLARTDQPQHF
TGTGCCAGCTCACCATTGGCAAGGACAGACCAGCCCCAGCATTTT